The source of this T cell receptor beta chain is a study of tumor and adjacent non-tumor tissue in lung cancer. Study information: The cohort had approximately 12 adenocarcinoma, a couple of squamous cell and 1 small cell patients.

This sample's RNA came from whole unsorted tissue. The normal lung tissue was taken more than 3 cm from the tumor edge. Three rounds of nested PCR, following a modified ARM-PCR protocol, produced the TCRbeta library. TCRdb independently ran MiXCR on the multiplex PCR reads; one entry per CDR3 protein. The sample shows 60,000 to 85,000 distinct CDR3 sequences, around 76% of them seen only once. This CDR3 is 18 amino acids long. The germline V gene has CDR1 MNHEY and CDR2 SVGAGI. About this clonotype itself: Germline is not matched at one junction end, which may reflect a read error.

The sequencing input was distant non-tumor lung tissue. V usage is TRBV6-5 and J usage is TRBJ2-7, with TRBD2 identical over 7 bases. The origin of this receptor is a man between 65 and 79 years old with non-small cell lung cancer. In nucleotides, the CDR3 is TGTGCCAGCGGTTACTCTGGGCTAGCGGAACCCCCAGGGTCCGAGCAGTACTTC. Its translation: CASGYSGLAEPPGSEQYF.